This record looks at one T cell receptor (beta chain) sequence and its context. The antigen remains unidentified. This record comes from a study of immune cell composition in non-small cell lung cancer. Study-level findings and limits: Squamous carcinomas (around 80%) more often had tumour-associated clones >0.5% than adenocarcinomas (roughly 35%). Squamous lung tumours showed higher top 10 clone scores and clonality than adenocarcinomas.

This table comes from immunoSEQ multiplex PCR, and its TCRdb copy is limited to in-frame clones, with some not included. The sample includes some 3,600 clones, 70% to 75% seen only once; the top ten take 20%. Template was genomic DNA from frozen, unsorted single-cell suspensions. The CDR3 loop spans 13 amino acids. Germline V lookup: CDR1 SGHTA, CDR2 FQGNSA. The germline V and J ends were trimmed by 6 bases and 3 bases, with 11 bases remaining between them. The chain combines TRBV7-2 with TRBJ1-1; tentative D call: TRBD1 (5 bases). The sample taken for sequencing was lung tumor tissue. The clonotype was recovered from a human donor with non-small cell lung cancer. Written as DNA, the CDR3 is TGTGCCAGCAGGCGCAGGGCGGACACTGAAGCTTTCTTT. Amino acids: CASRRRADTEAFF.